These 4 T cell receptor beta chains were sequenced from one sample in a study of shared clonotypes between healthy human individuals. The table came from immunoSEQ multiplex PCR; TCRdb's copy has only in-frame clones and leaves some out. The repertoire holds about 490,000 clones, with 70% to 85% as singletons. Sequencing was done on a sample of PBMCs. Receptors originate from a woman aged 40 to 50 in good health. Some clones in this sample may be carry-over from other donors' samples.

CDR3 amino acids: CASSPRGRLENTEAFF. CDR3 sequence (DNA): TGTGCCAGCAGCCCCCGAGGGAGACTCGAGAACACTGAAGCTTTCTTT. The chain has TRBV14 and TRBJ1-1; no clear D. V gave up 4 bases and J gave up 1 base, with 16 bases separating them. Germline-derived CDR1 and CDR2 are SGHDN and FVKESK. The CDR3 contains 16 residues.

The chain has TRBV30 and TRBJ1-6, with unresolved D. The CDR3 is 12 residues long. From germline, CDR1 is GTSNPN and CDR2 SVGIG (reference sequence). V lost 4 bases and J 4 bases, leaving 5 bases between the germline ends. The CDR3 protein is CAWTAYNSPLHF. DNA for the CDR3: TGTGCCTGGACAGCATATAATTCACCCCTCCACTTT.

The chain carries TRBV6-5 and TRBJ2-3, with 10 bases identical to TRBD2. The ends lost 5 bases at V and 3 bases at J; junction bases unmatched: 2. This CDR3 has 14 amino acids. Germline assignment: CDR1 MNHEY and CDR2 SVGAGI. The CDR3 sequence is CASSSGRETDTQYF. The CDR3 coding sequence is TGTGCCAGCAGTAGCGGGAGGGAAACAGATACGCAGTATTTT.

V is TRBV28 and J is TRBJ2-7; 16 bases line up with TRBD2. The trim removed 9 bases at V and 0 bases at J, leaving 8 bases unmatched. CDR1 and CDR2 (germline): MDHEN, SYDVKM. CDR3 length: 17 residues. The CDR3 sequence: CASTGTSGRAGSYEQYF. The DNA of the CDR3 is TGTGCCAGTACCGGGACTAGCGGGAGGGCAGGCTCCTACGAGCAGTACTTC.